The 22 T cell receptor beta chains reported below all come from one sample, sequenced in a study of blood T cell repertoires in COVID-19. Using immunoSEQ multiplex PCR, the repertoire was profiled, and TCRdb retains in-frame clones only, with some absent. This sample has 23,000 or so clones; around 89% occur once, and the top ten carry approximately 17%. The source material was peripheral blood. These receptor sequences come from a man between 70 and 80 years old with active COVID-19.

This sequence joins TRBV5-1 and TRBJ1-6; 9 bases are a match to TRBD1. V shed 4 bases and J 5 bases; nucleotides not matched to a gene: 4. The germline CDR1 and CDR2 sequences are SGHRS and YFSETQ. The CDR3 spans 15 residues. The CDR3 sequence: CASSPGQGNNSPLHF. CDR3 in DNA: TGCGCCAGCAGCCCAGGACAGGGGAATAATTCACCCCTCCACTTT.

Written as DNA, the CDR3 is TGTGCCAGCAGCCGCGGGACAGGGGAGAAACTGTTTTTT. It codes for CASSRGTGEKLFF. The chain carries TRBV7-9 and TRBJ1-4; 10 bases agree with TRBD1. CDR3 length equals 13 residues. V was clipped by 5 bases and J by 11 bases; unmatched bases: 5. Germline CDR1 SEHNR, CDR2 FQNEAQ (reference sequence).

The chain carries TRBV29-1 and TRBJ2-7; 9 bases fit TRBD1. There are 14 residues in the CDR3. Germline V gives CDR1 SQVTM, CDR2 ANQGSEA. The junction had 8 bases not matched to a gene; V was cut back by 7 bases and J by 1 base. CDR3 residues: CSASSTGGSYEQYF. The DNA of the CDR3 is TGCAGCGCGTCTTCGACAGGGGGTTCCTACGAGCAGTACTTC.

The CDR3 region has the DNA TGTGCCAGCAGCTTGCCGGGGGGAGGCTATGGCTACACCTTC. This codes for CASSLPGGGYGYTF. This chain connects TRBV5-4 to TRBJ1-2, with D maybe TRBD1 (5 bases). Trimming pared 1 base from V and 4 bases from J, leaving 11 bases between. This CDR3 is built from 14 residues. CDR1 SGHNT and CDR2 YYREEE come from the germline V gene (reference sequence).

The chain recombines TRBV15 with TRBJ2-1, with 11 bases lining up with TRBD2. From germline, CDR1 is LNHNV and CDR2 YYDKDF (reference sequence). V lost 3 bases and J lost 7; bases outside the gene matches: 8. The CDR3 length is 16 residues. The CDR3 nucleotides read TGTGCCACCAGCAGGTCACTAGCGGGAGCCCGTAATGAGCAGTTCTTC. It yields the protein CATSRSLAGARNEQFF.

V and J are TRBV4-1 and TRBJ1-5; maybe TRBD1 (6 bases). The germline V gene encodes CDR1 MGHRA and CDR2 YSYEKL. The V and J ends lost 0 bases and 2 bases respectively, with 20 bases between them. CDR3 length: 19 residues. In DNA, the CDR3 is TGCGCCAGCAGCCAAGATAGCAGGGGCGCGAGTGGTGGCAATCAGCCCCAGCATTTT. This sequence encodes CASSQDSRGASGGNQPQHF.

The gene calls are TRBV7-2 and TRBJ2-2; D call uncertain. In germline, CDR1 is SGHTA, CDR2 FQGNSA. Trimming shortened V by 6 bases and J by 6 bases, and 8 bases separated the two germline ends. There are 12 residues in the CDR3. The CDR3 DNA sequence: TGTGCCAGCAGTACGGTCCCCGGGGAGCTGTTTTTT. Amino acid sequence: CASSTVPGELFF. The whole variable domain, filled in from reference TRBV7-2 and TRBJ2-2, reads GAGVSQSPSNKVTEKGKDVELRCDPISGHTALYWYRQSLGQGLEFLIYFQGNSAPDKSGLPSDRFSAERTGGSVSTLTIQRTQQEDSAVYLCASSTVPGELFFGEGSRLTVL.

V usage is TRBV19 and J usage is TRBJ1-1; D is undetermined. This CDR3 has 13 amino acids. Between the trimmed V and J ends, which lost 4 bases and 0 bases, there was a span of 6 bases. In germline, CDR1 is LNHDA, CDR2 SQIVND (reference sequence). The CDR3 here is CASSTVLNTEAFF. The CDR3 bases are TGTGCCAGTAGTACGGTACTGAACACTGAAGCTTTCTTT.

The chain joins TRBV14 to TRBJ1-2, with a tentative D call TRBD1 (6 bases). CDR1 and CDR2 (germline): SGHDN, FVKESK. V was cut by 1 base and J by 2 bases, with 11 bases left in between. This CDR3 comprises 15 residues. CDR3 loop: CASSQAGATNYGYTF. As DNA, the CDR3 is TGTGCCAGCAGCCAAGCAGGGGCGACCAACTATGGCTACACCTTC.

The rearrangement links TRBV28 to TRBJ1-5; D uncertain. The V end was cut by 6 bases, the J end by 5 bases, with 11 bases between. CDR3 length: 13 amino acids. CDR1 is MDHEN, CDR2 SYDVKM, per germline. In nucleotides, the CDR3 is TGTGCCAGCAGCTTTGGCAGCGATCAGCCCCAGCATTTT. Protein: CASSFGSDQPQHF.

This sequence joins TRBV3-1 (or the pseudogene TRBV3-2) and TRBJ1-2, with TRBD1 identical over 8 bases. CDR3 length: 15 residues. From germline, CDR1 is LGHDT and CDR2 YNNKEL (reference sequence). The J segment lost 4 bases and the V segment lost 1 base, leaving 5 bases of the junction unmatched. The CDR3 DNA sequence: TGTGCCAGCAGCCAAGCTTACAGGGGGTTCTATGGCTACACCTTC. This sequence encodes CASSQAYRGFYGYTF.

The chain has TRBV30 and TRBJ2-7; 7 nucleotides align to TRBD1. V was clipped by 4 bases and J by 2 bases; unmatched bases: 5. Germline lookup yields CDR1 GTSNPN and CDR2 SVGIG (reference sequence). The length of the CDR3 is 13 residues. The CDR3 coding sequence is TGTGCCTGGACCCCGACAGGGACCTACGAGCAGTACTTC. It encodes CAWTPTGTYEQYF.

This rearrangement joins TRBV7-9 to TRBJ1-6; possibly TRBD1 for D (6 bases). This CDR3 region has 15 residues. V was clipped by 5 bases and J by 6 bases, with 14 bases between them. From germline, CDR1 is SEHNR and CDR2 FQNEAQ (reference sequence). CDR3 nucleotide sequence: TGTGCCAGCAGCCTTCTTGGGACATCTAATTCACCCCTCCACTTT. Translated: CASSLLGTSNSPLHF. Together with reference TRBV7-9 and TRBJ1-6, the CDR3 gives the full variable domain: DTGVSQNPRHKITKRGQNVTFRCDPISEHNRLYWYRQTLGQGPEFLTYFQNEAQLEKSRLLSDRFSAERPKGSFSTLEIQRTEQGDSAMYLCASSLLGTSNSPLHFGNGTRLTVT.

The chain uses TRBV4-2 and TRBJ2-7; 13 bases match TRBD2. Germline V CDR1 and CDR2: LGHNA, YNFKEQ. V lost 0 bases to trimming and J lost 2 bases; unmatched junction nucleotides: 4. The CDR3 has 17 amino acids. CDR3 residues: CASSQEPGLAGTYEQYF. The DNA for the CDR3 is TGTGCCAGCAGCCAAGAGCCGGGACTAGCGGGGACCTACGAGCAGTACTTC.

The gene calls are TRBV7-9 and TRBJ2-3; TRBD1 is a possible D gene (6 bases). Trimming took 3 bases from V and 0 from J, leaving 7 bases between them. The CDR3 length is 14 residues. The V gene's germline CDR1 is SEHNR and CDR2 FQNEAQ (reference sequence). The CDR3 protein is CASSLRGSTDTQYF. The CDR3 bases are TGTGCCAGCAGCTTGAGGGGGAGCACAGATACGCAGTATTTT.

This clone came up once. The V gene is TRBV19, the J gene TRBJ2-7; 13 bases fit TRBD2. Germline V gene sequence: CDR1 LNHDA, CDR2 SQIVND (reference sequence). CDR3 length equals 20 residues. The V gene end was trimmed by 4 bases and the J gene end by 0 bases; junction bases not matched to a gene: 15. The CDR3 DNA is TGTGCCAGTAGTAAACAATTAATCGGACTAGCGGGAGTGATCTCCTACGAGCAGTACTTC. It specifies CASSKQLIGLAGVISYEQYF.

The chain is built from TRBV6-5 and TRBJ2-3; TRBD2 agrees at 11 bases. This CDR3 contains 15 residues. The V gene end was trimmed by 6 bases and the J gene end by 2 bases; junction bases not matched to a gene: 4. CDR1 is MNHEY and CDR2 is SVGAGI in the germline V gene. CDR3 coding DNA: TGTGCCAGCAGCGGGACTAGCGGATACACAGATACGCAGTATTTT. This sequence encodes CASSGTSGYTDTQYF.

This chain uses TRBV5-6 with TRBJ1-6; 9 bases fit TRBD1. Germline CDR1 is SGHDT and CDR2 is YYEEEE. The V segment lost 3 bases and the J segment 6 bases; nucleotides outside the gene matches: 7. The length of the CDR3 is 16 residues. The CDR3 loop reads CASSYQAGQGNSPLHF. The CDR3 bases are TGTGCCAGCAGCTACCAAGCGGGACAGGGTAATTCACCCCTCCACTTT.

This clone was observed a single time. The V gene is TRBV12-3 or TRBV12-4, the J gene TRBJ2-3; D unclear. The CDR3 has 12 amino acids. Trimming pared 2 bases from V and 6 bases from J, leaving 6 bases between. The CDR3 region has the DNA TGTGCCAGCAGTTTAATCGAGGATACGCAGTATTTT. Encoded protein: CASSLIEDTQYF.

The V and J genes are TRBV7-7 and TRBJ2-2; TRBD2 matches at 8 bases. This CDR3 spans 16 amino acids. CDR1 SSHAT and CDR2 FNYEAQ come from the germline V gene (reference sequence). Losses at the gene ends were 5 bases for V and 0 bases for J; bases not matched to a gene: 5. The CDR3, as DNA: TGTGCCAGCAGCCCAGAAGCGGGAGCGAACACCGGGGAGCTGTTTTTT. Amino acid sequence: CASSPEAGANTGELFF.

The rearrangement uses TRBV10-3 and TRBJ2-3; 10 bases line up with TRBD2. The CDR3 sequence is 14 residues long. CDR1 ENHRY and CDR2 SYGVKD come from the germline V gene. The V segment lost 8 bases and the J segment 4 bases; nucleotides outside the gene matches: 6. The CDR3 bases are TGTGCCATCGGATCTAGCGGGAGACCAGATACGCAGTATTTT. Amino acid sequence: CAIGSSGRPDTQYF.

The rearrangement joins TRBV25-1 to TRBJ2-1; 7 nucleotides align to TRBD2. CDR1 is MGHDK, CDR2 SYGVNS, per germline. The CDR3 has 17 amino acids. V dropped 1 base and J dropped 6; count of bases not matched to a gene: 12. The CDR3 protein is CASSEWGGSGGGNEQFF. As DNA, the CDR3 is TGTGCCAGCAGTGAATGGGGGGGGTCAGGAGGCGGCAATGAGCAGTTCTTC.